This is a list of T cell receptor beta chains from one sample in a study of T cells in Graves' hyperthyroidism and ophthalmopathy. A single record per CDR3 protein comes from TCRdb applying MiXCR to the multiplex PCR reads. The profile covers about 500,000 distinct CDR3 sequences, with roughly a sixth appearing a single time and around 17% taken by the ten largest. Sequences were obtained from blood. These receptors were taken from a young woman with Graves' ophthalmopathy. The conserved cysteine and the conserved F or W are not part of the CDR3 here.

>TRBJ2-7|TRBV27|11
ASSLVGADEQY
>TRBJ2-3|TRBV7-7|12
ASSSGAPTDTQY
>TRBJ2-1|TRBV10-2|15
ASSDPGTVSSYNEQF
>TRBJ2-3|TRBV7-2|12
ASSQGLTTDTQY
>TRBJ2-3|TRBV9|13
ASSGSGRGSDTQY
>TRBJ1-6|TRBV30|13
AWSLQGFGNSPLH
>TRBJ1-1|TRBV11-2|13
ASSLDRGAYTEAF
>TRBJ1-1|TRBV27|14
ASSFNRAAGAPEAF
>TRBJ2-3|TRBV20-1|13
SATGLAGLTDTQY
>TRBJ2-5|TRBV3-1|14
ASSQQGAPGYETQY
>TRBJ1-2|TRBV19|14
ASSIDLGSRRNGYT
>TRBJ2-1|TRBV5-6|15
ASSLIGVGSSYNEQF
>TRBJ2-5|TRBV2|11
ASTLNEPETQY
>TRBJ1-2|TRBV18|15
ASSPPSPTGGVYGYT
>TRBJ1-2|TRBV12-3/TRBV12-4|12
ASSLDTINYGYT
>TRBJ2-5|TRBV25-1|13
ASSEIWLARETQY
>TRBJ1-2|TRBV4-1|14
ASSQAVSLTNYGYT
>TRBJ2-5|TRBV28|14
ASSLAAVKGGETQY
>TRBJ2-7|TRBV27|12
ASSFQGGTYEQY
>TRBJ2-7|TRBV2|10
ASRLAGYEQY
>TRBJ1-5|TRBV7-2|13
ASSSPGRGNQPQH
>TRBJ1-1|TRBV6-6|10
ASSYGISLAF
>TRBJ2-5|TRBV9|13
ASSVRDRRQETQY
>TRBJ1-1|TRBV30|11
AWSGPRSTEAF
>TRBJ1-2|TRBV20-1|13
SADRTTGGARGYT
>TRBJ1-1|TRBV19|16
ASRGAGGQVRWNTEAF
>TRBJ2-1|TRBV27|9
ASSFGTEQF
>TRBJ1-1|TRBV28|10
ASSQQGGEAF
>TRBJ1-1|TRBV7-2|13
ASSPPWVGGTEAF
>TRBJ2-7|TRBV30|9
AWRLAGEQY
>TRBJ2-7|TRBV20-1|10
SASVESYEQY
>TRBJ1-1|TRBV28|11
ASSLGESTEAF
>TRBJ1-4|TRBV6-2/TRBV6-3|16
ASSPSYSTKDPNEKLF
>TRBJ1-5|TRBV11-3|12
ASSMGVISQPQH
>TRBJ2-7|TRBV20-1|13
SARDPGQIFYEQY
>TRBJ1-4|TRBV30|12
AWATGGAGEKLF
>TRBJ2-1|TRBV3-1|15
ASSQTPPSGMGNEQF
>TRBJ2-7|TRBV27|12
ASSWTSGHYEQY
>TRBJ2-1|TRBV28|13
ASSLPPGSYNEQF
>TRBJ2-3|TRBV6-1|13
ASTSRPANTDTQY
>TRBJ2-1|TRBV7-9|13
ASSPRLGSYNEQF
>TRBJ2-7|TRBV27|14
ASSPRTASLSYEQY
>TRBJ1-1|TRBV20-1|13
SAGAWEGLGAEAF
>TRBJ1-1|TRBV2|11
ASSPQVNTEAF
>TRBJ1-2|TRBV28|12
ASSWGILVYGYT
>TRBJ1-6|TRBV15|12
ATTDYRDTSPLH
>TRBJ2-7|TRBV3-1|14
ASSQGGTGLAREQY
>TRBJ2-6|TRBV19|13
ASNLVSSGANVLT
>TRBJ2-1|TRBV5-1|15
ASSLEGGAGADNEQF
>TRBJ1-1|TRBV9|13
ASSVGGRENTEAF
>TRBJ2-2|TRBV6-2/TRBV6-3|14
ASSPGAKRHTGELF
>TRBJ2-1|TRBV7-6|14
ASSLLASGSVNEQF
>TRBJ2-7|TRBV20-1|16
SARQVGLKTDNPYEQY
>TRBJ1-4|TRBV29-1|13
SVGRVAGTNEKLF
>TRBJ2-5|TRBV28|12
ASSTGPWQETQY
>TRBJ2-3|TRBV20-1|11
SATVGGANTQY
>TRBJ1-5|TRBV6-9|14
ASSYRGGPLVQPQH